The 12 T cell receptor beta chains presented below share a single source sample, sequenced in a study of blood T cell repertoires in COVID-19. Generated by immunoSEQ multiplex PCR, the TCRdb table keeps only in-frame clones and is missing some. The data show more than 150,000 clones, with over 80% seen just once and 13% held by the top ten. What was sequenced was peripheral blood. The receptors shown here come from a man in his sixties or seventies who had recovered from COVID-19.

The V and J genes are TRBV11-3 and TRBJ2-1, with D uncertain. This CDR3 is built from 14 residues. Trimming took 5 bases from V and 4 from J, leaving 12 bases between them. CDR1 and CDR2 from the germline V gene are SGHNT and YENEEA. For the CDR3, the DNA is TGTGCCAGCAGCCCCTGGTCGGGTTACAATGAGCAGTTCTTC. This encodes CASSPWSGYNEQFF. The variable domain in full, completed from reference TRBV11-3 and TRBJ2-1, reads EAGVVQSPRYKIIEKKQPVAFWCNPISGHNTLYWYLQNLGQGPELLIRYENEEAVDDSQLPKDRFSAERLKGVDSTLKIQPAELGDSAVYLCASSPWSGYNEQFFGPGTRLTVL.

The rearrangement links TRBV10-3 to TRBJ1-4, with D hard to call. This CDR3 is built from 12 residues. Germline V gene sequence: CDR1 ENHRY, CDR2 SYGVKD. Trimming removed 3 bases from V and 12 bases from J, with 11 bases in between. CDR3 residues: CAISDFRTELFF. Here the CDR3 DNA reads TGTGCCATCAGTGATTTTCGTACGGAACTGTTTTTT.

CDR3: CASSTGAKNIQYF. The CDR3 DNA is TGTGCCAGCAGTACAGGGGCCAAAAACATTCAGTACTTC. The chain employs TRBV28 and TRBJ2-4, with a tentative D call TRBD1 (6 bases). This CDR3 is built from 13 residues. Germline CDR1 reads MDHEN; CDR2 reads SYDVKM. Trimming left V 5 bases short and J 1 base short, with 6 bases between.

The chain employs TRBV5-6 and TRBJ2-5; 9 bases fit TRBD2. Trimming at V came to 2 bases and at J to 3 bases, leaving 8 bases not matched to a gene. Germline V gene sequence: CDR1 SGHDT, CDR2 YYEEEE. The CDR3 is 16 residues long. The CDR3: CASSFQDSGSEETQYF. CDR3 coding DNA: TGTGCCAGCAGCTTCCAGGATAGCGGGAGCGAAGAGACCCAGTACTTC.

The chain combines TRBV18 with TRBJ2-2; 8 bases are shared with TRBD1. V lost 3 bases and J lost 5; bases outside the gene matches: 8. Per germline, CDR1 KGHSH and CDR2 LQKENI. This CDR3 is 16 amino acids long. CDR3 region: CASSPTYGTGTGELFF. The CDR3 DNA reads as TGTGCCAGCTCACCGACCTATGGGACAGGTACCGGGGAGCTGTTTTTT. Looking up the rest from reference TRBV18 and TRBJ2-2 gives the full variable domain: NAGVMQNPRHLVRRRGQEARLRCSPMKGHSHVYWYRQLPEEGLKFMVYLQKENIIDESGMPKERFSAEFPKEGPSILRIQQVVRGDSAAYFCASSPTYGTGTGELFFGEGSRLTVL.

The chain is built from TRBV19 and TRBJ2-3; D call uncertain. V dropped 1 base and J dropped 1 base, with 9 bases sitting between them. Germline CDR1 reads LNHDA; CDR2 reads SQIVND (reference sequence). The CDR3 is 15 amino acids. CDR3 residues: CASSIGSLGTDTQYF. The CDR3 nucleotides read TGTGCCAGTAGTATAGGGTCACTTGGCACAGATACGCAGTATTTT.

The rearrangement links TRBV11-2 to TRBJ1-5; 8 bases are a match to TRBD1. J was trimmed by 7 bases and V by 4 bases; bases with no gene match: 3. Per germline, CDR1 SGHAT and CDR2 FQNNGV. The CDR3 extends over 13 amino acids. DNA of the CDR3: TGTGCCAGCAGCTCAGGGGACAGGCAGCCCCAGCATTTT. Protein product: CASSSGDRQPQHF.

This rearrangement joins TRBV18 to TRBJ2-2; the D gene is possibly TRBD2 (6 bases). Germline CDR1 reads KGHSH; CDR2 reads LQKENI. The V end was cut by 1 base, the J end by 7 bases, with 13 bases between. CDR3 size: 15 residues. As DNA, the CDR3 is TGTGCCAGCTCACCACTAGCGGTCCGAGGCGGGGAGCTGTTTTTT. Translating it yields CASSPLAVRGGELFF.

The chain's CDR3 is CASSRGLDETNSPLHF. Here the CDR3 DNA reads TGTGCCAGCAGCAGGGGGCTTGACGAAACCAATTCACCCCTCCACTTT. The chain recombines TRBV21-1 with TRBJ1-6; TRBD1 is the table's D call and was not checked against the DNA. TRBV21-1 is a pseudogene locus. This CDR3 is built from 16 residues.

The chain is built from TRBV7-8 and TRBJ2-7, with a weak D call TRBD2 (6 bases). Looked up from germline, CDR1 is SGHVS and CDR2 is FQNEAQ. The CDR3 length is 15 residues. Deletions cut 1 base from V and 1 base from J, with 11 bases between. The CDR3 nucleotides are TGTGCCAGCAGCTTAGAAGGTAGCGGATCCTACGAGCAGTACTTC. Amino acids: CASSLEGSGSYEQYF.

V and J are TRBV15 and TRBJ1-1, with a tentative D call TRBD1 (5 bases). The germline V and J ends were trimmed by 0 bases and 3 bases, with 5 bases remaining between them. From germline, CDR1 is LNHNV and CDR2 YYDKDF (reference sequence). The CDR3 runs 13 residues. CDR3 loop: CATSRDRDTEAFF. DNA of the CDR3: TGTGCCACCAGCAGAGACAGGGACACTGAAGCTTTCTTT.

The CDR3 spells CASAREALPTDTQYF. Here the CDR3 DNA reads TGTGCCAGCGCGCGGGAGGCCCTCCCCACAGATACGCAGTATTTT. The gene calls are TRBV6-5 and TRBJ2-3, with TRBD2 matching over 8 bases. This CDR3 has 15 residues. Germline V CDR1 and CDR2: MNHEY, SVGAGI. V lost 8 bases to trimming and J lost 2 bases; unmatched junction nucleotides: 9.